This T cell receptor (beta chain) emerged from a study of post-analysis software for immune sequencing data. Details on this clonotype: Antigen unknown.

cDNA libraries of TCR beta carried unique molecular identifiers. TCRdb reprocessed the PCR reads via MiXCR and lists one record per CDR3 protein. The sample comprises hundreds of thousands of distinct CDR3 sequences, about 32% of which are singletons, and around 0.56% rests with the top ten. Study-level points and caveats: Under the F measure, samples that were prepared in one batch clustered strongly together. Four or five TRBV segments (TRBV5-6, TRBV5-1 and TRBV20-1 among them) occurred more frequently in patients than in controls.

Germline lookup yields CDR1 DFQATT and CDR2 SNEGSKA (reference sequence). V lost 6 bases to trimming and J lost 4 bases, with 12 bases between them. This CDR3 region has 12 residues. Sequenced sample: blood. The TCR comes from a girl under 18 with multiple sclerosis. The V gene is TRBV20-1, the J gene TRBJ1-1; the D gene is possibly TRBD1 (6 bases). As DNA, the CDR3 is TGCAGTGCCAAACAGGGAGCCACTGAAGCTTTCTTT. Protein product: CSAKQGATEAFF.